This entry describes one T cell receptor (beta chain). No antigen is known for it. With molecular barcodes, quantitative 5'-RACE was used to make the TCR beta libraries. Each CDR3 protein is one row after TCRdb ran MiXCR on the 5' RACE reads. Found here are 700,000 or so distinct CDR3 sequences, 15% to 20% of them singletons; the top ten hold over 15%. The sample originates from a study of CD8 T cells in ankylosing spondylitis. General study points: Within ankylosing spondylitis blood, a TCR beta motif made up of roughly eight highly homologous variants appeared to be characteristic. Disease-linked clones were reportedly significantly enriched in matched ankylosing spondylitis synovial fluid. Disease-associated clonotypes exhibited CD8+ identity and were relatively infrequent in peripheral blood.

The V end was cut by 3 bases, the J end by 2 bases, with 9 bases between. The length of the CDR3 is 14 residues. From germline, CDR1 is LNHNV and CDR2 YYDKDF (reference sequence). The clonotype comes from a male donor with ankylosing spondylitis. The chain joins TRBV15 to TRBJ2-3, with D possibly matching TRBD1 (6 bases). Sample: blood, either unsorted or a sorted T cell fraction (not recorded which). The CDR3 here is CATSRDSNTDTQYF. The DNA of the CDR3 is TGTGCCACCAGCAGGGACAGCAACACAGATACGCAGTATTTT.